Presented here are 19 T cell receptor beta chains from one specimen sequenced in a study of shared clonotypes between healthy human individuals. Generated by immunoSEQ multiplex PCR, the TCRdb table keeps only in-frame clones and is missing some. Of some 2,000,000 clones in the sample, about 94% were seen once. Sequenced material: naive CD4+ T cells sorted from blood. Subset in this sample: CD45RA+ positively selected. The receptors stem from a man aged 18 to 30 in good health.

The V call is TRBV29-1, the J call TRBJ2-2; D is unresolved. Germline V gene data show CDR1 as SQVTM and CDR2 as ANQGSEA. Between the trimmed V and J ends, which lost 0 bases and 2 bases, there was a span of 7 bases. This CDR3 is 14 amino acids long. CDR3 bases: TGCAGCGTTGAAGAATTTGTAAACACCGGGGAGCTGTTTTTT. Its translation: CSVEEFVNTGELFF.

This chain links TRBV5-6 with TRBJ2-7; D is unclear. V shed 4 bases and J shed 6 bases, with 14 bases lying between them. The CDR3 is made up of 13 amino acids. Germline V gives CDR1 SGHDT, CDR2 YYEEEE. The CDR3: CASSTQARAEQYF. The DNA for the CDR3 is TGTGCCAGCAGCACTCAGGCAAGGGCCGAGCAGTACTTC. The whole variable domain, remainder taken from reference TRBV5-6 and TRBJ2-7, is DAGVTQSPTHLIKTRGQQVTLRCSPKSGHDTVSWYQQALGQGPQFIFQYYEEEERQRGNFPDRFSGHQFPNYSSELNVNALLLGDSALYLCASSTQARAEQYFGPGTRLTVT.

This chain joins TRBV2 and TRBJ2-1; 11 bases agree with TRBD2. V lost 5 bases to trimming and J lost 5 bases; unmatched junction nucleotides: 8. Looked up from germline, CDR1 is SNHLY and CDR2 is FYNNEI. This CDR3 has 16 residues. CDR3 sequence: CASSSVRLAGNNEQFF. CDR3 DNA sequence: TGTGCCAGCAGTTCTGTACGACTAGCGGGGAACAATGAGCAGTTCTTC.

V is TRBV5-1 and J is TRBJ2-5, with TRBD2 matching 15 bases. This CDR3 is built from 16 residues. V shed 4 bases, J shed 5 bases, and the junction held 6 bases outside the gene matches. Germline loops: CDR1 SGHRS, CDR2 YFSETQ. The CDR3 loop is CASSPVGLAGGETQYF. The CDR3 DNA reads as TGCGCCAGCAGCCCCGTGGGACTAGCGGGAGGCGAGACCCAGTACTTC.

The V gene is TRBV30, the J gene TRBJ1-2, with D unclear. The CDR3 runs 12 residues. Deletions cut 0 bases from V and 6 bases from J, with 8 bases between. Germline V gene data show CDR1 as GTSNPN and CDR2 as SVGIG (reference sequence). CDR3 in amino acids: CAWSVTENGYTF. Written as DNA, the CDR3 is TGTGCCTGGAGTGTAACGGAGAATGGCTACACCTTC.

The genes are TRBV10-3 and TRBJ2-3, with TRBD1 matching over 7 bases. V trimming: 2 bases; J trimming: 0 bases; junction bases outside the gene matches: 8. Germline loops: CDR1 ENHRY, CDR2 SYGVKD. This CDR3 has 17 amino acids. The CDR3 reads CAISETNRGGSTDTQYF. The CDR3 coding sequence is TGTGCCATCAGTGAGACTAACAGGGGTGGCAGCACAGATACGCAGTATTTT.

The genes are TRBV25-1 and TRBJ2-5; TRBD2 matches 9 bases. V dropped 1 base and J dropped 1; count of bases not matched to a gene: 4. Germline lookup yields CDR1 MGHDK and CDR2 SYGVNS. The CDR3 contains 16 residues. CDR3 nucleotides: TGTGCCAGCAGTGAATTAATTAGCGGGGGCCAAGAGACCCAGTACTTC. This translates into CASSELISGGQETQYF.

About this clone: This same CDR3 is encoded by further DNA sequences in the sample. This rearrangement joins TRBV30 to TRBJ1-4; D is unresolved. Germline values: CDR1 GTSNPN, CDR2 SVGIG (reference sequence). The CDR3 is 11 amino acids. The V end was cut by 5 bases, the J end by 5 bases, with 6 bases between. The CDR3 nucleotides are TGTGCCTGGTCCGGGAATGAAAAACTGTTTTTT. It codes for CAWSGNEKLFF.

The chain couples TRBV30 to TRBJ1-4; TRBD1 might be the D (6 bases). Germline loops: CDR1 GTSNPN, CDR2 SVGIG (reference sequence). CDR3 length: 14 residues. The germline V and J ends were trimmed by 2 bases and 0 bases, with 7 bases remaining between them. The DNA of the CDR3 is TGTGCCTGGAGTTACAGGGCAACTAATGAAAAACTGTTTTTT. This codes for CAWSYRATNEKLFF.

A note on this clone: This CDR3 is also generated by other DNA sequences in the sample. The chain's CDR3 is CASSRTFQETQYF. The CDR3 bases are TGTGCCAGCAGCCGGACTTTCCAAGAGACCCAGTACTTC. The V call is TRBV5-4, the J call TRBJ2-5; possibly TRBD2 for D (5 bases). CDR1 is SGHNT, CDR2 YYREEE, per germline (reference sequence). V gave up 4 bases and J gave up 1 base, with 8 bases separating them. This CDR3 has 13 residues.

This sequence joins TRBV6-5 and TRBJ2-1, with TRBD2 matching over 7 bases. Germline CDR1 is MNHEY and CDR2 is SVGAGI. The CDR3 sequence is 15 residues long. After removal of 4 bases from V and 0 bases from J, the junction contained 3 bases not matched to a gene. This CDR3 is CASSLAGSSYNEQFF. The DNA of the CDR3 is TGTGCCAGCAGTTTAGCGGGCAGCTCCTACAATGAGCAGTTCTTC.

This chain joins TRBV7-9 and TRBJ2-1, with 8 bases matching TRBD2. The CDR3 has 15 amino acids. V lost 5 bases and J lost 0; bases outside the gene matches: 3. Germline V lookup: CDR1 SEHNR, CDR2 FQNEAQ (reference sequence). The chain's CDR3 is CASSPSGSSYNEQFF. In DNA form, the CDR3 reads TGTGCCAGCAGCCCGAGCGGGAGCTCCTACAATGAGCAGTTCTTC.

The genes are TRBV7-2 and TRBJ1-5; tentative D call: TRBD1 (5 bases). This CDR3 is built from 14 residues. Trimming removed 5 bases at V and 8 bases at J, with 16 bases between. Germline V gene sequence: CDR1 SGHTA, CDR2 FQGNSA. As DNA, the CDR3 is TGTGCCAGCAGCCAGGGACGGGGGTTTGAGCCCCAGCATTTT. Amino acids: CASSQGRGFEPQHF. Filled out from reference TRBV7-2 and TRBJ1-5, the complete variable domain reads GAGVSQSPSNKVTEKGKDVELRCDPISGHTALYWYRQSLGQGLEFLIYFQGNSAPDKSGLPSDRFSAERTGGSVSTLTIQRTQQEDSAVYLCASSQGRGFEPQHFGDGTRLSIL.

V and J are TRBV6-5 and TRBJ1-1; tentatively, D is TRBD1 (5 bases). From germline, CDR1 is MNHEY and CDR2 SVGAGI. The CDR3 sequence is 13 residues long. V lost 5 bases to trimming and J lost 1 base, with 8 bases between them. The CDR3 nucleotides are TGTGCCAGCAGTGTACAGGCGAACACTGAAGCTTTCTTT. Its protein is CASSVQANTEAFF.

J is TRBJ2-1 and V is TRBV10-2; TRBD2 might be the D (6 bases). The CDR3 totals 12 residues. Germline V gene sequence: CDR1 WSHSY, CDR2 SAAADI. Trimming took 8 bases from V and 12 from J, leaving 17 bases between them. The DNA of the CDR3 is TGCGCCAGCGCAACGCAGGGAGGACTGCAGTTCTTC. Translated, it gives CASATQGGLQFF.

The J gene is TRBJ2-7, the V gene TRBV30; TRBD2 might be the D (6 bases). The germline V gene encodes CDR1 GTSNPN and CDR2 SVGIG (reference sequence). V was pared by 2 bases and J by 0 bases, with 11 bases between. CDR3 length equals 14 residues. Written as DNA, the CDR3 is TGTGCCTGGAGTAGGGACGGGAGCTCCTACGAGCAGTACTTC. Translating gives CAWSRDGSSYEQYF. Full variable domain (missing parts from reference TRBV30 and TRBJ2-7): SQTIHQWPATLVQPVGSPLSLECTVEGTSNPNLYWYRQAAGRGLQLLFYSVGIGQISSEVPQNLSASRPQDRQFILSSKKLLLSDSGFYLCAWSRDGSSYEQYFGPGTRLTVT.

The chain carries TRBV13 and TRBJ2-5, with unresolved D. V was clipped by 0 bases and J by 5 bases, with 16 bases between them. Germline-derived CDR1 and CDR2 are PRHDT and FYEKMQ (reference sequence). CDR3 size: 16 residues. Written as DNA, the CDR3 is TGTGCCAGCAGCTTAGGTCTGGCGACCAAAGACGAGACCCAGTACTTC. This encodes CASSLGLATKDETQYF.

The chain couples TRBV2 to TRBJ2-3; no firm D call. The V end was cut by 9 bases, the J end by 4 bases, with 11 bases between. This CDR3 region has 12 residues. Germline CDR1 reads SNHLY; CDR2 reads FYNNEI. The CDR3 DNA is TGTGCCAGTGCTACCGTGCCAGATACGCAGTATTTT. It codes for CASATVPDTQYF.

This rearrangement joins TRBV7-2 to TRBJ2-3; possibly TRBD2 for D (5 bases). In germline, CDR1 is SGHTA, CDR2 FQGNSA. The CDR3 sequence is 15 residues long. V was clipped by 1 base and J by 9 bases, with 17 bases between them. The CDR3: CASSLEGASRRTQYF. The CDR3 DNA follows: TGTGCCAGCAGCTTAGAGGGCGCTAGCCGACGGACGCAGTATTTT.